These T cell receptor beta chains were read from a single sample in a study of blood T cell repertoires in COVID-19. This table comes from immunoSEQ multiplex PCR, and its TCRdb copy is limited to in-frame clones, with some not included. The sample lists some 160,000 clones; under 90% were seen once. Sequencing was performed on peripheral blood. Receptors were obtained from a woman at least 80 years old with acute or convalescent COVID-19. The CDR3 runs from the conserved cysteine through the conserved F or W. D genes are given only for firm matches. Only part of the rows carry a size: once, few, many, or a class if the clone is expanded.

>.|TRBJ1-1|TRBV19|.
CASSNGVFRTEAFF
TGTGCCAGTAGTAACGGGGTGTTCAGAACTGAAGCTTTCTTT
>.|TRBJ1-1|TRBV6-5|.
CASSYGGDTEAFF
TGTGCCAGCAGTTACGGCGGAGACACTGAAGCTTTCTTT
>.|TRBJ2-3|TRBV7-3|.
CASSPFLGETDTQYF
TGTGCCAGCAGCCCCTTTCTCGGGGAGACAGATACGCAGTATTTT
>.|TRBJ1-5|TRBV21-1|.
CASGFSDRVGLTGQPQHF
TGTGCCAGCGGATTCTCGGACAGGGTCGGGCTAACAGGTCAGCCCCAGCATTTT
>.|TRBJ2-3|TRBV18|.
CASSPSGSADTQYF
TGTGCCAGCTCACCTTCAGGGTCCGCAGATACGCAGTATTTT
>once|TRBJ1-4|TRBV6-1|TRBD1
CASSEDRGFGEKLFF
TGTGCCAGCAGTGAGGACAGGGGATTTGGTGAAAAACTGTTTTTT
>once|TRBJ1-2|TRBV5-8|.
CASSFEGDRYGYTF
TGTGCCAGCAGCTTTGAGGGCGATAGGTATGGCTACACCTTC
>.|TRBJ2-7|TRBV5-6|TRBD1
CASSFDRGEQYF
TGTGCCAGCAGCTTTGACAGGGGCGAGCAGTACTTC
>.|TRBJ2-7|TRBV6-2/TRBV6-3|.
CASSSTGLPYEQYF
TGTGCCAGCAGTTCAACGGGACTCCCCTACGAGCAGTACTTC
>.|TRBJ1-1|TRBV11-2|.
CASSAVRGGYTEAFF
TGTGCCAGCAGCGCCGTGAGAGGTGGGTACACTGAAGCTTTCTTT
>.|TRBJ2-7|TRBV4-1|TRBD2
CASSQELAGLTYEQYF
TGCGCCAGCAGCCAAGAGTTAGCGGGGTTAACCTACGAGCAGTACTTC
>.|TRBJ2-3|TRBV7-3|TRBD2
CASSVGASGGTDTQYF
TGTGCCAGCAGCGTAGGGGCTAGCGGGGGCACAGATACGCAGTATTTT
>.|TRBJ1-2|TRBV6-5|TRBD1
CASSPGTGRRYTF
TGTGCCAGCAGTCCTGGGACAGGGAGGCGCTACACCTTC
>.|TRBJ2-2|TRBV2|TRBD2
CASTLSIAGANTGELFF
TGTGCCAGCACTCTCTCCATAGCGGGGGCCAACACCGGGGAGCTGTTTTTT
>.|TRBJ1-2|TRBV29-1|.
CSVVMRLTDGYTF
TGCAGCGTTGTCATGAGACTTACGGATGGCTACACCTTC
>.|TRBJ2-7|TRBV29-1|.
CSVDRGGSYEQYF
TGCAGCGTCGATAGGGGGGGCTCCTACGAGCAGTACTTC
>.|TRBJ2-1|TRBV7-9|TRBD1
CASSLTGGFYNEQFF
TGTGCCAGCAGCTTGACAGGGGGTTTTTACAATGAGCAGTTCTTC
>.|TRBJ1-1|TRBV27|.
CASSLSNRVNTEAFF
TGTGCCAGCAGTTTATCAAACAGGGTGAACACTGAAGCTTTCTTT
>.|TRBJ1-2|TRBV7-2|TRBD1
CASSGQGGSGYTF
TGTGCCAGCAGCGGACAGGGAGGGAGTGGCTACACCTTC
>.|TRBJ2-3|TRBV14|.
CASSQVVGWEEVGAGFTTDTQYF
TGTGCCAGCAGCCAAGTTGTGGGGTGGGAGGAGGTTGGAGCAGGGTTTACCACAGATACGCAGTATTTT
>.|TRBJ1-4|TRBV5-1|TRBD1
CASSDRVEEKLFF
TGCGCCAGCAGCGACAGGGTTGAGGAAAAACTGTTTTTT
>.|TRBJ2-2|TRBV2|.
CASTRGAYGGELFF
TGTGCCAGCACCAGGGGGGCTTACGGCGGGGAGCTGTTTTTT
>.|TRBJ2-6|TRBV18|.
CASSPNGGRANVLTF
TGTGCCAGCTCACCTAACGGGGGAAGGGCCAACGTCCTGACTTTC
>.|TRBJ1-5|TRBV28|TRBD1
CASSLGDRGHQPQHF
TGTGCCAGCAGTCTAGGGGACAGGGGTCATCAGCCCCAGCATTTT
>once|TRBJ2-2|TRBV7-2|.
CASRLLQGVNTGELFF
TGTGCCAGCAGGCTTCTCCAAGGGGTTAACACCGGGGAGCTGTTTTTT
>.|TRBJ2-7|TRBV7-8|TRBD1
CASSSIQGAFLYEQYF
TGTGCCAGCAGCTCAATACAGGGGGCGTTCCTCTACGAGCAGTACTTC
>.|TRBJ1-4|TRBV5-1|.
CASSFGGTNEKLFF
TGCGCCAGCAGCTTCGGCGGAACTAATGAAAAACTGTTTTTT
>.|TRBJ1-2|TRBV5-1|.
CASSFEGADGYTF
TGCGCCAGCAGCTTTGAGGGCGCGGACGGCTACACCTTC
>.|TRBJ1-2|TRBV9|.
CASSVAVNYGYTF
TGTGCCAGCAGCGTAGCGGTAAACTATGGCTACACCTTC
>.|TRBJ2-2|TRBV11-2|.
CASSPRQGSFPGELFF
TGTGCCAGCAGCCCTCGCCAGGGAAGTTTCCCCGGGGAGCTGTTTTTT
>.|TRBJ1-3|TRBV29-1|.
CSVEDTGSGNTIYF
TGCAGCGTTGAAGACACTGGCTCTGGAAACACCATATATTTT
>.|TRBJ2-3|TRBV19|TRBD2
CASGNGGFRTDTQYF
TGTGCCAGCGGAAACGGGGGGTTTCGCACAGATACGCAGTATTTT
>.|TRBJ2-7|TRBV6-5|TRBD1
CASRRQGTSYEQYF
TGTGCCAGCAGGAGACAGGGGACTTCCTACGAGCAGTACTTC
>once|TRBJ1-6|TRBV19|TRBD1
CASSTQGEVSPLHF
TGTGCCAGTAGTACGCAGGGGGAGGTTTCACCCCTCCACTTT
>.|TRBJ2-7|TRBV7-8|TRBD2
CASSLAKLAASYEQYF
TGTGCCAGCAGCTTAGCGAAACTAGCGGCCTCCTACGAGCAGTACTTC
>.|TRBJ2-5|TRBV28|TRBD1
CASSEIQGARETQYF
TGTGCCAGCAGTGAAATACAGGGGGCTCGGGAGACCCAGTACTTC
>.|TRBJ2-3|TRBV11-2|.
CASSGGTPTDTQYF
TGTGCCAGCAGCGGGGGGACGCCCACAGATACGCAGTATTTT
>.|TRBJ2-3|TRBV29-1|.
CSVGGDTQYF
TGCAGCGTTGGAGGAGATACGCAGTATTTT
>.|TRBJ2-7|TRBV2|.
CASRSPGREQYF
TGTGCCAGCAGGAGCCCAGGGCGGGAGCAGTACTTC
>.|TRBJ2-7|TRBV30|TRBD2
CARAGGSYEQYF
TGTGCCCGGGCGGGGGGCTCGTACGAGCAGTACTTC
>.|TRBJ2-1|TRBV9|TRBD2
CASSARGSYNEQFF
TGTGCCAGCAGCGCCCGCGGGAGTTACAATGAGCAGTTCTTC
>.|TRBJ1-6|TRBV2|.
CASSVPSSPLHF
TGTGCCAGCAGTGTTCCCTCCTCACCCCTCCACTTT
>.|TRBJ2-7|TRBV4-2|TRBD2
CASSQKTSSGVNYEQYF
TGTGCCAGCAGCCAAAAAACCAGCAGCGGGGTTAACTACGAGCAGTACTTC
>.|TRBJ2-7|TRBV2|.
CASSDKTVPYEQYF
TGTGCCAGCAGCGATAAGACAGTGCCCTACGAGCAGTACTTC
>.|TRBJ1-2|TRBV30|.
CAWSVWEGVTF
TGTGCCTGGAGTGTGTGGGAGGGTGTTACCTTC
>.|TRBJ2-2|TRBV6-6|.
CATKGGNANTGELFF
TGTGCCACCAAAGGGGGAAATGCGAACACCGGGGAGCTGTTTTTT
>.|TRBJ1-5|TRBV28|.
CASRTDQGNQPQHF
TGTGCCAGCAGGACAGATCAGGGCAATCAGCCCCAGCATTTT
>.|TRBJ1-2|TRBV12-3/TRBV12-4|.
CASSLSAGYTF
TGTGCCAGCAGTTTAAGCGCGGGCTACACCTTC
>few|TRBJ2-7|TRBV7-2|TRBD1
CASSSGTGGVTEQYF
TGTGCCAGCAGCTCCGGGACAGGGGGGGTTACCGAGCAGTACTTC
>few|TRBJ1-6|TRBV6-5|TRBD1
CASRGQGGGSPLHF
TGTGCCAGCAGGGGACAGGGGGGAGGTTCACCCCTCCACTTT
>.|TRBJ1-2|TRBV4-1|.
CASSQEPGPSGYTF
TGCGCCAGCAGCCAAGAACCAGGGCCCTCTGGCTACACCTTC
>.|TRBJ2-7|TRBV6-1|TRBD1
CASSGLMPGQKISYEQYF
TGTGCCAGCAGTGGCCTCATGCCGGGACAGAAAATTTCCTACGAGCAGTACTTC
>.|TRBJ2-1|TRBV9|.
CASSVAPSGEAYNEQFF
TGTGCCAGCAGCGTAGCCCCCTCCGGGGAGGCTTACAATGAGCAGTTCTTC
>.|TRBJ2-2|TRBV7-6|.
CASSFKNTGELFF
TGTGCCAGCAGCTTTAAAAACACCGGGGAGCTGTTTTTT
>.|TRBJ1-2|TRBV19|.
CASSIDRTDYGYTF
TGTGCCAGTAGTATAGATCGGACAGACTATGGCTACACCTTC
>.|TRBJ2-2|TRBV4-2|.
CASSLSGAGYTGELFF
TGTGCCAGCAGTCTTTCCGGGGCGGGGTACACCGGGGAGCTGTTTTTT
>.|TRBJ2-1|TRBV9|TRBD2
CASSPSGISNEQFF
TGTGCCAGCAGCCCCAGCGGGATAAGCAATGAGCAGTTCTTC
>few|TRBJ2-7|TRBV4-3|TRBD1
CASSQGTGAYYEQYF
TGCGCCAGCAGCCAAGGGACAGGGGCTTACTACGAGCAGTACTTC
>.|TRBJ2-2|TRBV5-1|.
CASSSYTGELFF
TGCGCCAGCAGCTCTTACACCGGGGAGCTGTTTTTT
>.|TRBJ2-1|TRBV5-1|TRBD1
CASSLEGAPDNEQFF
TGCGCCAGCAGCTTGGAGGGGGCCCCAGACAATGAGCAGTTCTTC